Following are 17 T cell receptor beta chains from one sample sequenced in a study of blood T cell repertoires in COVID-19. The protocol was immunoSEQ multiplex PCR, while the TCRdb copy is restricted to in-frame clones and leaves out a portion. The sample lists 450,000 to 500,000 clones; approximately 83% were seen once. Sequencing was performed on peripheral blood. The receptors originated from a human donor in a cohort sampled during active COVID-19.

This chain uses TRBV30 with TRBJ2-7; TRBD1 is a possible D gene (6 bases). The CDR3 has 13 residues. Germline assignment: CDR1 GTSNPN and CDR2 SVGIG (reference sequence). Trimming shortened V by 2 bases and J by 2 bases, and 10 bases separated the two germline ends. The CDR3 DNA is TGTGCCTGGAGTTCAGCAGGGGCCTACGAGCAGTACTTC. This sequence encodes CAWSSAGAYEQYF. Full variable domain (remainder filled in from reference TRBV30 and TRBJ2-7): SQTIHQWPATLVQPVGSPLSLECTVEGTSNPNLYWYRQAAGRGLQLLFYSVGIGQISSEVPQNLSASRPQDRQFILSSKKLLLSDSGFYLCAWSSAGAYEQYFGPGTRLTVT.

The chain employs TRBV4-2 and TRBJ2-7; 7 bases line up with TRBD2. J lost 5 bases, V lost 0 bases, and 1 base had no gene match. Germline-derived CDR1 and CDR2 are LGHNA and YNFKEQ. The CDR3 consists of 13 residues. The CDR3 DNA follows: TGTGCCAGCAGCCAAGATCGGGGGGACGAGCAGTACTTC. Translation: CASSQDRGDEQYF.

The chain combines TRBV5-8 with TRBJ1-4; possible D gene TRBD1, 6 bases. CDR1 is SGHTS and CDR2 is YDEGEE in the germline V gene. Trimming pared 2 bases from V and 11 bases from J, leaving 13 bases between. CDR3 length: 13 amino acids. CDR3 nucleotides: TGTGCCAGCAGCTTACGGACAGTTTGGAAACTGTTTTTT. Amino acids: CASSLRTVWKLFF.

This sequence joins TRBV20-1 and TRBJ2-3; 10 nucleotides line up with TRBD1. Per the germline V gene, CDR1 is DFQATT and CDR2 is SNEGSKA (reference sequence). J was trimmed by 4 bases and V by 3 bases; bases with no gene match: 7. This CDR3 has 15 residues. The CDR3 DNA is TGCAGTGCTAGTAGACAGGGGGCGCGTGCAGATACGCAGTATTTT. It specifies CSASRQGARADTQYF.

This clone has a handful of counts. The chain has TRBV7-3 and TRBJ2-1; 8 bases line up with TRBD2. The CDR3 loop spans 15 amino acids. V was pared by 5 bases and J by 6 bases, with 9 bases of the junction left unmatched. The germline V gene encodes CDR1 SGHTA and CDR2 FQGTGA. The CDR3 here is CASSRQVAGFNEQFF. CDR3 coding DNA: TGTGCCAGCAGCCGGCAGGTAGCGGGATTCAATGAGCAGTTCTTC. Full variable domain (rest looked up from reference TRBV7-3 and TRBJ2-1): GAGVSQTPSNKVTEKGKYVELRCDPISGHTALYWYRQSLGQGPEFLIYFQGTGAADDSGLPNDRFFAVRPEGSVSTLKIQRTERGDSAVYLCASSRQVAGFNEQFFGPGTRLTVL.

This clone was recorded once. The gene calls are TRBV28 and TRBJ1-5; the match to TRBD1 covers 7 bases. Trimming took 2 bases from V and 6 from J; bases not matched to a gene: 7. Germline CDR1 is MDHEN and CDR2 is SYDVKM. The CDR3 spans 15 residues. CDR3 bases: TGTGCCAGCAGTTTAATCGACAGGGAGAGTCAGCCCCAGCATTTT. Its translation is CASSLIDRESQPQHF. The full variable domain, completed using reference TRBV28 and TRBJ1-5, is DVKVTQSSRYLVKRTGEKVFLECVQDMDHENMFWYRQDPGLGLRLIYFSYDVKMKEKGDIPEGYSVSREKKERFSLILESASTNQTSMYLCASSLIDRESQPQHFGDGTRLSIL.

The chain uses TRBV7-2 and TRBJ1-2; 9 nucleotides align to TRBD1. This CDR3 contains 17 residues. The germline gives CDR1 SGHTA, CDR2 FQGNSA. Trimming removed 4 bases from V and 4 bases from J; junction bases left unmatched: 13. The CDR3 loop is CASSSQPPRQGGYGYTF. The CDR3, as DNA: TGTGCCAGCAGCTCCCAACCTCCGAGACAGGGGGGCTATGGCTACACCTTC.

The chain couples TRBV7-2 to TRBJ2-5, with D hard to call. This CDR3 is built from 12 residues. Per the germline V gene, CDR1 is SGHTA and CDR2 is FQGNSA. The V and J ends lost 3 bases and 3 bases respectively, with 5 bases between them. CDR3 region: CASSFPKETQYF. CDR3 nucleotide sequence: TGTGCCAGCAGCTTCCCAAAAGAGACCCAGTACTTC.

The V and J genes are TRBV7-2 and TRBJ2-5; 10 nucleotides line up with TRBD2. Unmatched junction bases numbered 19, after V lost 5 bases and J lost 4 bases. Germline values: CDR1 SGHTA, CDR2 FQGNSA. The CDR3 runs 19 residues. CDR3 sequence (DNA): TGTGCCAGCAGCCCCATCTACTTTACAGCGGGAGGGCCACGAGAGACCCAGTACTTC. Protein: CASSPIYFTAGGPRETQYF.

The chain combines TRBV19 with TRBJ2-7; no firm D call. The CDR3 covers 14 residues. Deletions cut 3 bases from V and 3 bases from J, with 12 bases between. Germline CDR1 is LNHDA and CDR2 is SQIVND (reference sequence). The CDR3 reads CASSIRPGVYEQYF. CDR3 DNA sequence: TGTGCCAGTAGTATCCGGCCAGGTGTCTACGAGCAGTACTTC.

This chain links TRBV19 with TRBJ1-5; the D is unclear. Germline CDR1 LNHDA, CDR2 SQIVND (reference sequence). The CDR3 is made up of 16 amino acids. Trimming shortened V by 1 base and J by 2 bases, and 12 bases separated the two germline ends. CDR3 in DNA: TGTGCCAGTAGTATAGGCGTGGGCATGGGCAATCAGCCCCAGCATTTT. Translating gives CASSIGVGMGNQPQHF. The full variable domain, its missing parts supplied by reference TRBV19 and TRBJ1-5, is DGGITQSPKYLFRKEGQNVTLSCEQNLNHDAMYWYRQDPGQGLRLIYYSQIVNDFQKGDIAEGYSVSREKKESFPLTVTSAQKNPTAFYLCASSIGVGMGNQPQHFGDGTRLSIL.

V gene TRBV30 combines with J gene TRBJ2-7; TRBD1 matches at 8 bases. The CDR3 runs 16 residues. Germline V gene lookup returns CDR1 GTSNPN and CDR2 SVGIG (reference sequence). V lost 5 bases, J lost 1 base, and 13 bases stayed unmatched. The DNA of the CDR3 is TGTGCCTGGGGACGACAGGGGATCACATTTTCCTACGAGCAGTACTTC. Its protein product is CAWGRQGITFSYEQYF.

The rearrangement joins TRBV11-3 to TRBJ2-1; TRBD2 might be the D (6 bases). The V and J ends lost 1 base and 3 bases respectively, with 10 bases between them. This CDR3 comprises 15 residues. Germline V lookup: CDR1 SGHNT, CDR2 YENEEA. CDR3 amino acids: CASSLGGDGYNEQFF. The CDR3 DNA sequence: TGTGCCAGCAGCTTAGGCGGGGACGGCTACAATGAGCAGTTCTTC.

J is TRBJ2-2 and V is TRBV28; TRBD2 matches 10 bases. CDR3 length equals 21 residues. The germline V gene has CDR1 MDHEN and CDR2 SYDVKM. The V gene end was trimmed by 3 bases and the J gene end by 1 base; junction bases not matched to a gene: 17. The CDR3, as DNA: TGTGCCAGCAGTTTGTCCCTCACTTTTACTACTAGCGGGATGAACACCGGGGAGCTGTTTTTT. Protein sequence: CASSLSLTFTTSGMNTGELFF.

This chain joins TRBV15 and TRBJ1-2, with D perhaps matching TRBD1 (5 bases). V lost 0 bases to trimming and J lost 4 bases, with 12 bases between them. The germline gives CDR1 LNHNV, CDR2 YYDKDF (reference sequence). This CDR3 spans 15 amino acids. CDR3 bases: TGTGCCACCAGCAGAGATCCAGGGTATGGCTATGGCTACACCTTC. Encoded protein: CATSRDPGYGYGYTF. Variable domain in full (rest from reference TRBV15 and TRBJ1-2): DAMVIQNPRYQVTQFGKPVTLSCSQTLNHNVMYWYQQKSSQAPKLLFHYYDKDFNNEADTPDNFQSRRPNTSFCFLDIRSPGLGDTAMYLCATSRDPGYGYGYTFGSGTRLTVV.

The gene calls are TRBV3-1 (or the pseudogene TRBV3-2) and TRBJ1-2, with D tentatively TRBD1 (5 bases). Germline-derived CDR1 and CDR2 are LGHDT and YNNKEL (reference sequence). The germline V and J ends were trimmed by 3 bases and 6 bases, with 14 bases remaining between them. The CDR3 consists of 14 residues. The chain's CDR3 is CASSHRRGSHGYTF. The CDR3 coding sequence is TGTGCCAGCAGCCACAGACGGGGGAGTCATGGCTACACCTTC.

This chain links TRBV23-1 with TRBJ1-2; 10 bases map to TRBD1. TRBV23-1 is filed as an ORF, its function uncertain. With 4 bases clipped from V and 7 bases from J, the junction kept 6 bases outside the gene matches. The CDR3 is made up of 14 amino acids. The CDR3 sequence: CASSRKTGGFGYTF. For the CDR3, the DNA is TGCGCCAGCAGTCGTAAGACAGGGGGCTTTGGCTACACCTTC.